A selection of T cell receptor beta chains follows, all from one sample in a study of T cells in Graves' hyperthyroidism and ophthalmopathy. TCRdb fed the multiplex PCR reads into MiXCR, producing one record per CDR3 protein. The repertoire holds more than 300,000 distinct CDR3 sequences, around 18% seen once, with about 38% in the top ten. Sequenced sample: blood. Source of these receptors: a man younger than 35 with Graves' ophthalmopathy. The CDR3 runs from the conserved cysteine through the conserved F or W. Each record gives: V gene, J gene, D gene, clone size, CDR3 DNA, CDR3 protein. A D gene is named only where the DNA matches it firmly. The size entry is marked missing in some rows and otherwise reads once, few, many or a size class.

v_gene: TRBV5-1; j_gene: TRBJ1-1; d_gene: NA; abundance: many; CDR3nt: TGCGCCAGCAGCTTGGACGGGATGCCTGGATGGGTAGAAGCTTTCTTT; CDR3aa: CASSLDGMPGWVEAFF
v_gene: TRBV7-9; j_gene: TRBJ1-4; d_gene: NA; abundance: NA; CDR3nt: TGTGCCAGCAGCGAAACCGGGACTAGCGGGGGGGCCCAGAATGAAAAACTGTTTTTT; CDR3aa: CASSETGTSGGAQNEKLFF
v_gene: TRBV28; j_gene: TRBJ1-2; d_gene: TRBD1; abundance: many; CDR3nt: TGTGCCAGCAGTTTAGCTGACAGGGGCTATGGCTACACCTTC; CDR3aa: CASSLADRGYGYTF
v_gene: TRBV28; j_gene: TRBJ1-2; d_gene: NA; abundance: many; CDR3nt: TGTGCCAGCAGTTTCTCTGCAGGGGCCTATGGCTACACCTTC; CDR3aa: CASSFSAGAYGYTF
v_gene: TRBV5-4; j_gene: TRBJ1-1; d_gene: TRBD1; abundance: many; CDR3nt: TGTGCCAGCGGACAGGGGGAGCACACTGAAGCTTTCTTT; CDR3aa: CASGQGEHTEAFF
v_gene: TRBV30; j_gene: TRBJ1-2; d_gene: NA; abundance: NA; CDR3nt: TGTGCCTGGAGTGTAAAGGCAGGCTATGGCTACACCTTC; CDR3aa: CAWSVKAGYGYTF
v_gene: TRBV13; j_gene: TRBJ2-7; d_gene: TRBD2; abundance: many; CDR3nt: TGTGCCAGCAGCGGACCTAGCGGGGGGGCCTACGAGCAGTACTTC; CDR3aa: CASSGPSGGAYEQYF
v_gene: TRBV3-1; j_gene: TRBJ2-2; d_gene: NA; abundance: NA; CDR3nt: TGTGCCAGCAGCCCAGCCGGGGCTAGCGACCACACCGGGGAGCTGTTTTTT; CDR3aa: CASSPAGASDHTGELFF
v_gene: TRBV6-8; j_gene: TRBJ1-2; d_gene: NA; abundance: NA; CDR3nt: TGTGCCAGCAGTTACTCTGTTAACTATGGCTACACCTTC; CDR3aa: CASSYSVNYGYTF
v_gene: TRBV2; j_gene: TRBJ2-1; d_gene: TRBD2; abundance: NA; CDR3nt: TGTGCCAGCAGTGTTCTAGCGGGAATGCATGAGCAGTTCTTC; CDR3aa: CASSVLAGMHEQFF
v_gene: TRBV20-1; j_gene: TRBJ1-2; d_gene: NA; abundance: many; CDR3nt: TGCAGTGCTCCGGCCGGGGGTGGCTACACCTTC; CDR3aa: CSAPAGGGYTF